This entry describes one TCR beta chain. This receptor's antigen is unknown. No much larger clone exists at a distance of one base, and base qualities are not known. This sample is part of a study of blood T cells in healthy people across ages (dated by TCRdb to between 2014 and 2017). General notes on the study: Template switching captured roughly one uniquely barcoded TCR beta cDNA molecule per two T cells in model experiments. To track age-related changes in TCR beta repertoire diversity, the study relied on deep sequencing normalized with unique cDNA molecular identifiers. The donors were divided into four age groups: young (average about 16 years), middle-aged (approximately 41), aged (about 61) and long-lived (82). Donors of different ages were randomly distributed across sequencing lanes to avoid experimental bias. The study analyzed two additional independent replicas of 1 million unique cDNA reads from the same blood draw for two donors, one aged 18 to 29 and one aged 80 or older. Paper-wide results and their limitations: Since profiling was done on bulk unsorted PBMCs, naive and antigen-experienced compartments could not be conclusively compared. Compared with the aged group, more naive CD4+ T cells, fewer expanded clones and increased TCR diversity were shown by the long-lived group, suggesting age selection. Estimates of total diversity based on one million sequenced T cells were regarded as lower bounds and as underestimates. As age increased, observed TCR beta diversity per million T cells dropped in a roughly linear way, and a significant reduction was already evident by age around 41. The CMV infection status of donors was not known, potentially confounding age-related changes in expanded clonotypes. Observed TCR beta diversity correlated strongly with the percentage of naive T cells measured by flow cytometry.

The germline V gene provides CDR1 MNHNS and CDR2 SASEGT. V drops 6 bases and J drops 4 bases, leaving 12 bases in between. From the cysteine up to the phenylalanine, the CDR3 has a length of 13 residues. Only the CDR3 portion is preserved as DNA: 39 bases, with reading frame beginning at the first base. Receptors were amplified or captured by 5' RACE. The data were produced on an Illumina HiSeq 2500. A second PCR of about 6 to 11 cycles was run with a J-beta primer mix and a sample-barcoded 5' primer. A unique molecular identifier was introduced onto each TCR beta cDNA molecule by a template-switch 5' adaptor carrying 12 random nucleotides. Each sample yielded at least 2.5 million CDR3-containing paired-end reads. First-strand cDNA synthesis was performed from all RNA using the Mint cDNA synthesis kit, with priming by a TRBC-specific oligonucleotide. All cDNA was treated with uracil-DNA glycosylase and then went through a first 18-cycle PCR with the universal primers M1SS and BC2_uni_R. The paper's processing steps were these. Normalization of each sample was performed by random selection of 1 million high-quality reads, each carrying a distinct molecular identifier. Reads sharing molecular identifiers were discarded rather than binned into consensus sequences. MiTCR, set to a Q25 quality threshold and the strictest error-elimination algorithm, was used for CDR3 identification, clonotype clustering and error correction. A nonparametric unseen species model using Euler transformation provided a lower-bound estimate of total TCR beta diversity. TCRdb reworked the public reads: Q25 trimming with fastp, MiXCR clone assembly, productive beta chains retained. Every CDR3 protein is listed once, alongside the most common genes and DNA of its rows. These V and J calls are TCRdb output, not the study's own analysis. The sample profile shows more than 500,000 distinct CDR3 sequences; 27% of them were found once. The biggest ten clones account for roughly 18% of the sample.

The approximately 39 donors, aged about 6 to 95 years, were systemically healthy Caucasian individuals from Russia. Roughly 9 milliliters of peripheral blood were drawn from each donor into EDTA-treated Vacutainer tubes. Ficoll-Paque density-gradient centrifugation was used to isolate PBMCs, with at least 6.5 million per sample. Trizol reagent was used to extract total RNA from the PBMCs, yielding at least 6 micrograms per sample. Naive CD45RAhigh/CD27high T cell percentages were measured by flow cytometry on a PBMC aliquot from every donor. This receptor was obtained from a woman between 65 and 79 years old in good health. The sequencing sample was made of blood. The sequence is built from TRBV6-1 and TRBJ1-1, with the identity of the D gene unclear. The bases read TGTGCCAGCAGGAAAGAGCTTCCCACTGAAGCTTTCTTT. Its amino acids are CASRKELPTEAFF.